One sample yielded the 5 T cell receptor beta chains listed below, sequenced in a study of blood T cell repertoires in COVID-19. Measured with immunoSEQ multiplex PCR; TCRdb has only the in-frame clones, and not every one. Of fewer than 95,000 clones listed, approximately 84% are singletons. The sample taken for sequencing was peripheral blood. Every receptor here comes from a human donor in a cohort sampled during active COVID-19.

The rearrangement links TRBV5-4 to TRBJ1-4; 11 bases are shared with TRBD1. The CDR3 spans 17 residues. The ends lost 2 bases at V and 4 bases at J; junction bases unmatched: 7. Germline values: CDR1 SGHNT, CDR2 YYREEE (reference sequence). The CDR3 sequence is CASSLAGQGGLNEKLFF. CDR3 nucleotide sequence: TGTGCCAGCAGCTTAGCGGGACAGGGGGGTCTTAATGAAAAACTGTTTTTT.

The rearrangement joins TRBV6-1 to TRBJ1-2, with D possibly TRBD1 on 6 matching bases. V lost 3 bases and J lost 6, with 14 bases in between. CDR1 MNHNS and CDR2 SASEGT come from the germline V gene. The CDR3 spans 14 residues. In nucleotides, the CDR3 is TGTGCCAGCAGTGACCGACAGGTATGGGATGGCTACACCTTC. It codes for CASSDRQVWDGYTF.

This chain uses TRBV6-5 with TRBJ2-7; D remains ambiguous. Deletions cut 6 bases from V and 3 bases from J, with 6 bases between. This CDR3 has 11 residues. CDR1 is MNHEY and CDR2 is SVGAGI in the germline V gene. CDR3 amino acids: CASSFSYEQYF. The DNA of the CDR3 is TGTGCCAGCAGCTTTAGCTACGAGCAGTACTTC.

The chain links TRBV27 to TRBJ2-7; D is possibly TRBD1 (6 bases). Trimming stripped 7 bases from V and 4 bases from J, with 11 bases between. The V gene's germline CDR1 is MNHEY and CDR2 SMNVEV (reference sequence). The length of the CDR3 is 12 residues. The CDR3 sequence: CASKETGYEQYF. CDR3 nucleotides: TGTGCCAGCAAGGAGACAGGTTACGAGCAGTACTTC.

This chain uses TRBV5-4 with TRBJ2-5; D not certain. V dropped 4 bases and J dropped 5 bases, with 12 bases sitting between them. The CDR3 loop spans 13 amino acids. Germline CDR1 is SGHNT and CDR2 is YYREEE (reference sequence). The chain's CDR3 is CASSTASRETQYF. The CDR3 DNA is TGTGCCAGCAGCACGGCCTCGAGGGAGACCCAGTACTTC. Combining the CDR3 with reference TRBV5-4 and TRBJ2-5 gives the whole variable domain ETGVTQSPTHLIKTRGQQVTLRCSSQSGHNTVSWYQQALGQGPQFIFQYYREEENGRGNFPPRFSGLQFPNYSSELNVNALELDDSALYLCASSTASRETQYFGPGTRLLVL.